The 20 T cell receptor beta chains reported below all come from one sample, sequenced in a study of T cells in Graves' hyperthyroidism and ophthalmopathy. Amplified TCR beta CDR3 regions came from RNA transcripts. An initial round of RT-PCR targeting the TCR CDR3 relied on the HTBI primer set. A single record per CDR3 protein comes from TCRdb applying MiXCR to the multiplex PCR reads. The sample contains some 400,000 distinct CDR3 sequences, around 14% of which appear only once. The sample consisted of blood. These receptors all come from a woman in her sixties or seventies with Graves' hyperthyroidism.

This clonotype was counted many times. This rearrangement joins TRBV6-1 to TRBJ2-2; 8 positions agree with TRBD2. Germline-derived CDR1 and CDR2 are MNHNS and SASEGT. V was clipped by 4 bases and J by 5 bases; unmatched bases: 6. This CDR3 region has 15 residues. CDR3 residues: CASSAGTRETGELFF. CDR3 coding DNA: TGTGCCAGCAGTGCCGGGACTAGGGAGACCGGGGAGCTGTTTTTT.

The chain's CDR3 is CASSLTASGSYEQYF. CDR3 DNA sequence: TGTGCCAGCAGCTTAACGGCTAGCGGGAGCTACGAGCAGTACTTC. V gene TRBV7-3 combines with J gene TRBJ2-7, with 10 bases matching TRBD2. CDR1 and CDR2 (germline): SGHTA, FQGTGA. The J segment lost 3 bases and the V segment lost 0 bases, leaving 2 bases of the junction unmatched. This CDR3 is built from 15 residues.

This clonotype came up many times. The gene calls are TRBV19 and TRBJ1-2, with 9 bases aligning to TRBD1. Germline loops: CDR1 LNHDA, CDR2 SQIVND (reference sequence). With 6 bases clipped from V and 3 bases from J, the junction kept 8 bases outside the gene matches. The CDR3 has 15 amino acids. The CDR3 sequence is CASRLDRDRDYGYTF. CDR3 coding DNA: TGTGCCAGTAGACTAGACCGGGACAGGGACTATGGCTACACCTTC. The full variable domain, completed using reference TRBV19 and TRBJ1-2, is DGGITQSPKYLFRKEGQNVTLSCEQNLNHDAMYWYRQDPGQGLRLIYYSQIVNDFQKGDIAEGYSVSREKKESFPLTVTSAQKNPTAFYLCASRLDRDRDYGYTFGSGTRLTVV.

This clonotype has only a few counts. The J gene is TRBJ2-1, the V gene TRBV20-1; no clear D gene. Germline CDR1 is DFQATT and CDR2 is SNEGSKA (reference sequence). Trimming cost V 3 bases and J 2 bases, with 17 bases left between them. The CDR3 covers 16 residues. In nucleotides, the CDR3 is TGCAGTGCTAGGGGCAGTCCTCCATCCACCTACAATGAGCAGTTCTTC. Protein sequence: CSARGSPPSTYNEQFF.

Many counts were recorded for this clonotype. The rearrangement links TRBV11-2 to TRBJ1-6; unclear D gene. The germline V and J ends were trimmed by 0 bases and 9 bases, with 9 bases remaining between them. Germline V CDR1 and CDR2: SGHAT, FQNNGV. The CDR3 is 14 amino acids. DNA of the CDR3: TGTGCCAGCAGCTTAGATCCGGGAATTTCACCCCTCCACTTT. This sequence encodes CASSLDPGISPLHF.

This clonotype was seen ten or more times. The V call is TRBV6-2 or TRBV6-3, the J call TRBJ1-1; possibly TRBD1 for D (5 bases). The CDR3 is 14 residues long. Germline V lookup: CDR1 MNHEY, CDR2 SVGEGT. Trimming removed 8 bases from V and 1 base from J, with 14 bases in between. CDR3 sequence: CASFRAVPNTEAFF. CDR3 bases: TGTGCCAGCTTCAGGGCGGTCCCGAACACTGAAGCTTTCTTT.

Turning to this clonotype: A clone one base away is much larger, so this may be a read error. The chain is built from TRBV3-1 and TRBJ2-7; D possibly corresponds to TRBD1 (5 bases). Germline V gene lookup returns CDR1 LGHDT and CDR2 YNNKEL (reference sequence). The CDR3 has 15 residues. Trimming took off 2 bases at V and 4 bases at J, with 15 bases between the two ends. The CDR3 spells CASSQRVAGLYEQYF. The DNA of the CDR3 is TGTGCCAGCAGCCAACGGGTTGCAGGGTTATACGAGCAGTACTTC.

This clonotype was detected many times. The DNA of the CDR3 is TGTGCCAGCTCACCGGGGAGCTGGGAGCAGTACTTC. Translating gives CASSPGSWEQYF. The chain carries TRBV18 and TRBJ2-7; a possible D gene is TRBD2 (5 bases). CDR3 length equals 12 residues. Germline V gene data show CDR1 as KGHSH and CDR2 as LQKENI. The V gene lost 3 bases and the J gene lost 7 bases, with 10 bases spanning the gap.

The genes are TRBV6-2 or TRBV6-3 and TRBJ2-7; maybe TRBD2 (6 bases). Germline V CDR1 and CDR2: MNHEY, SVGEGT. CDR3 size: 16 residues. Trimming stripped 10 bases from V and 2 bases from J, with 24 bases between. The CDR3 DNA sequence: TGTGCCACACATTCCATTTCTAGCGCGACCACCTACGAGCAGTACTTC. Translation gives CATHSISSATTYEQYF.

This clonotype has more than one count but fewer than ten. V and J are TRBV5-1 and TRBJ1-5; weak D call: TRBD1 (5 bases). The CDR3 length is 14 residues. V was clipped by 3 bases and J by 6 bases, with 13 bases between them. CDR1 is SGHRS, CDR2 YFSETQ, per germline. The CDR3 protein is CASSYDSPSQPQHF. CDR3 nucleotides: TGCGCCAGCAGCTACGACAGTCCATCTCAGCCCCAGCATTTT.

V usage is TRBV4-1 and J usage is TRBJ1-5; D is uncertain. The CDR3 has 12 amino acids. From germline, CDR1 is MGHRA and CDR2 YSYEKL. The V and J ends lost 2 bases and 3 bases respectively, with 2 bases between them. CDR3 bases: TGCGCCAGCAGCCAAAACAATCAGCCCCAGCATTTT. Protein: CASSQNNQPQHF.

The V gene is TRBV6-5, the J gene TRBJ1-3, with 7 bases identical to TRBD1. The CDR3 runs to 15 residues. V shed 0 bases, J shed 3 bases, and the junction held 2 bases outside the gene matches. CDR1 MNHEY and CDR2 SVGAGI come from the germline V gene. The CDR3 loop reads CASSYSAGGGNTIYF. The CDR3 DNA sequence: TGTGCCAGCAGTTACTCGGCAGGGGGTGGAAACACCATATATTTT.

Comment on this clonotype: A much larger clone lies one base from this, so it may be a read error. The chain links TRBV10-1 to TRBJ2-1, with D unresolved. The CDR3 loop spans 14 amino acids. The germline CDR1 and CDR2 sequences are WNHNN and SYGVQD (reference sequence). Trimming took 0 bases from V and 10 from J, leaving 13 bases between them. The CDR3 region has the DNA TGCGCCAGCAGTGAGTCCCCTCTAGTGCGCGAGCAGTTCTTC. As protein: CASSESPLVREQFF.

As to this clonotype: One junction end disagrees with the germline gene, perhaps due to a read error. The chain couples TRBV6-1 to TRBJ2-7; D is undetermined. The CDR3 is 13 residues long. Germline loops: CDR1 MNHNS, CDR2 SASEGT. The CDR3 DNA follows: TGTGTCAGCAACCCCCACAGCACCTACGAGCAGTACTTC. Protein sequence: CVSNPHSTYEQYF.

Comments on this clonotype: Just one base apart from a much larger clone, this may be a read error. CDR3 DNA: TGTGCCGGTAGCAAGCAGGGGCTAACGTCCTCGGGCGGAAACACCATATATTTT. Translating it yields CAGSKQGLTSSGGNTIYF. The chain recombines TRBV19 with TRBJ1-3; D may be TRBD1 (6 bases). The CDR3 totals 18 residues. CDR1 and CDR2 (germline): LNHDA, SQIVND (reference sequence). The full variable domain, with the rest looked up from reference TRBV19 and TRBJ1-3, is DGGITQSPKYLFRKEGQNVTLSCEQNLNHDAMYWYRQDPGQGLRLIYYSQIVNDFQKGDIAEGYSVSREKKESFPLTVTSAQKNPTAFYLCAGSKQGLTSSGGNTIYFGEGSWLTVV.

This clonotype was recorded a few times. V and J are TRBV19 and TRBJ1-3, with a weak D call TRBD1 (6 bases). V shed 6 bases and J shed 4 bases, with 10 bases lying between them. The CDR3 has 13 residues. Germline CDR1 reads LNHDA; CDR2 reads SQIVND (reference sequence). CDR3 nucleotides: TGTGCCAGTAGCCCAGGGACAGGAAACACCATATATTTT. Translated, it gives CASSPGTGNTIYF.

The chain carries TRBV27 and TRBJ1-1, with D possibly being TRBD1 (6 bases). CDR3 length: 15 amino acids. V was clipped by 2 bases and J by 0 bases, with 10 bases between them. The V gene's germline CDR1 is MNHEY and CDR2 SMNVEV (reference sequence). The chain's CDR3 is CASSLAGAVNTEAFF. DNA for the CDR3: TGTGCCAGCAGTTTAGCGGGGGCTGTGAACACTGAAGCTTTCTTT.

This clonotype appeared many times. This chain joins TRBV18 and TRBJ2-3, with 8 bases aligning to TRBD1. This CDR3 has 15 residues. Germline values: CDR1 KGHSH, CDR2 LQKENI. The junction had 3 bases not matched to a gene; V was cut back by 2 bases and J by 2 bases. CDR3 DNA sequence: TGTGCCAGCTCACCAGGACAGGGATTCACAGATACGCAGTATTTT. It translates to CASSPGQGFTDTQYF.

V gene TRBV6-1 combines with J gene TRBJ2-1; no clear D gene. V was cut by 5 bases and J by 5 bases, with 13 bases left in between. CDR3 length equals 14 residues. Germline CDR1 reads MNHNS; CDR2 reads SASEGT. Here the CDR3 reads CASSRHGLNNEQFF. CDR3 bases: TGTGCCAGCAGTCGCCATGGGCTAAACAATGAGCAGTTCTTC.

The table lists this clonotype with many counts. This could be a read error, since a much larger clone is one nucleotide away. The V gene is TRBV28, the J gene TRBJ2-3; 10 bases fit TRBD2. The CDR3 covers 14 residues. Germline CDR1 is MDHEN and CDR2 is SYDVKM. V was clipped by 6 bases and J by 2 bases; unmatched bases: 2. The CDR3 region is CASSGLADTDTQYF. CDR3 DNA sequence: TGTGCCAGCAGCGGACTAGCGGACACAGATACGCAGTATTTT.